The sequence of this T cell receptor (beta chain) was determined in a study of blood T cell repertoires in COVID-19. About the study: T cells, B-cell-depleted T cells, or PBMCs provided the cDNA or gDNA that served as material.

In germline, CDR1 is SGDLS, CDR2 YYNGEE. V was shortened by 3 bases and J by 9 bases, with 13 bases between the two germline ends. The length of the CDR3 is 13 residues. Profiling relied on immunoSEQ multiplex PCR, and the TCRdb table lists in-frame clones only, not all of them. In the table there are about 250,000 clones, more than 75% of which are singletons. Patients in Seattle were enrolled during active infection, then followed longitudinally. The receptor was derived from a woman of 80 years or more with COVID-19, enrolled during active disease. The J gene is TRBJ1-5, the V gene TRBV9, with a weak D call TRBD1 (5 bases). The sequencing sample was made of peripheral blood. The DNA of the CDR3 is TGTGCCAGCAGCGGACAAACAGGAGTGCCCCAGCATTTT. It translates to CASSGQTGVPQHF.